This T cell receptor beta chain derives from a study of T cell responses to AZD1222 COVID-19 vaccine. The study, taken as a whole, reports: Among vaccine-associated CD4 TCRs, coverage spanned spike, with dominance at 160-218 and 743-854. Mostly white British, mostly female donors; authors suggested clonal diversity may be underestimated. Increases in Spike-specific TCR breadth and depth were seen after two AZD1222 doses. The study sampled repertoires only after the peak T cell response.

Generated by immunoSEQ multiplex PCR, the TCRdb table keeps only in-frame clones and is missing some. The sample has 90,000 to 110,000 clones; 70% to 90% are singletons. Germline loops: CDR1 MNHEY, CDR2 SVGAGI. The ends were cut back, 4 bases at V and 1 base at J, with 13 bases in the middle. This CDR3 has 15 residues. As regards this clone: What it recognizes is unknown.

This chain joins TRBV6-5 and TRBJ2-5; D is uncertain. The receptor comes from an adult in good health. The sequences come from peripheral blood, collected on day 0 of MenACWY control vaccination. CDR3 sequence reads: CASSSLMGSQETQYF. CDR3 nucleotide sequence: TGTGCCAGCAGTTCCCTAATGGGGTCCCAAGAGACCCAGTACTTC.